This entry is about one T cell receptor (beta chain). Its antigen is currently unknown. This sample is drawn from a study of vaccination and CD4 T cells after COVID-19. As for time point: late sampling 161 to 241 days after vaccination in a few convalescent patients. Described treatment: approximately 9-day PBMC culture with coronavirus spike peptide pools or control peptides (ViraFEST assay). Every well contained around 2 million PBMCs, which were grown with around 9.8 IU/ml IL-2 and about 9.5 ug/ml peptide pools. Trimming removed 6 bases from V and 3 bases from J; junction bases left unmatched: 7. The length of the CDR3 is 15 residues. Germline CDR1 is LNHDA and CDR2 is SQIVND (reference sequence). Researchers used the Oncomine TCR Beta short-read assay to sequence DNA from cultured CD4+ T cells. From the PCR reads, TCRdb called clonotypes with MiXCR, one entry per CDR3 protein. The sample has some 23,000 distinct CDR3 sequences; 25% to 30% are singletons.

The chain carries TRBV19 and TRBJ2-1; TRBD2 matches 8 bases. This TCR was recovered from a human donor who had recovered from COVID-19. This sample comprised CD4+ T cells from blood, cultured in vitro, obtained about 7 months after SARS-CoV-2 vaccination. The CDR3 sequence is CASSPDSGIYNEQFF. The CDR3 DNA follows: TGTGCCAGTAGCCCTGATAGCGGGATCTACAATGAGCAGTTCTTC.